The sequence of this TCR beta chain was determined in a study of CD8+ T cells in alopecia areata. This clone was seen more than once but under ten times. Gene names and germline refer to mouse. The read falls 4 residues short of the CDR3 end, and the missing part is taken from the germline J gene. This CDR3 has 17 amino acids. CDR1 and CDR2 from the germline V gene are MNHDT and YYDKIL. Following RNA extraction, reverse transcription yielded cDNA that acted as the sequencing template. This table comes from immunoSEQ multiplex PCR, and its TCRdb copy is limited to in-frame clones, with some not included. The record shows under 350,000 clones for this sample, with no singletons present. Cutaneous lymph nodes were pooled and cells sorted by CD4, CD8alpha, NKG2D, NKG2ACE and more.

The chain combines TRBV17 with TRBJ2-5, with TRBD1 matching over 12 bases. The TCR sequence derives from a C3H/HeJ mouse with alopecia areata. Mice of this strain are of MHC haplotype H2-k. Sequenced: CD4+ T cells sorted from a lymph node. CDR3 DNA, as far as it was read: TGTGCTAGCAGTAGAGGACGGGACAGGGGGCGCCGAGAC. Translation: CASSRGRDRGRRD. The CDR3 in its entirety is CASSRGRDRGRRDTQYF.